These T cell receptor beta chains were read from a single sample in a study of graft-versus-host responses after intestinal transplantation. Assay: immunoSEQ multiplex PCR; the TCRdb copy retains only in-frame clones and omits some. The table records 60,000 or so clones, around 91% of them present only once. The input for sequencing was PBMCs, taken almost 120 days after intestinal transplantation. The source of these receptors is a human patient who received an intestinal transplant, so some T cells may come from the graft donor. CDR3s include the opening cysteine and the closing phenylalanine or tryptophan. The D gene is left open where the match is weak. Some rows have no size entry. The others give once, few or many, or a class for an expanded clone.

>TRBD1|TRBJ2-2|NA|TRBV6-5
CASSYPTGVDTGELFF
TGTGCCAGCAGTTACCCGACAGGGGTGGACACCGGGGAGCTGTTTTTT
>NA|TRBJ2-7|NA|TRBV1
CTSSQVGQGACEQYF
NA
>TRBD2|TRBJ2-3|NA|TRBV28
CASSFPRGAGVPDTQYF
TGTGCCAGCAGTTTCCCCCGGGGAGCGGGAGTCCCAGATACGCAGTATTTT
>NA|TRBJ2-5|NA|TRBV29-1
CSARWQTQYF
TGCAGCGCCCGGTGGCAGACCCAGTACTTC
>TRBD2|TRBJ2-7|once|TRBV28
CASSTSSGPQYHF
TGTGCCAGCAGTACGTCTAGCGGGCCCCAATACCATTTC
>NA|TRBJ2-1|NA|TRBV7-3
CASSDLAQEGNEQFF
TGTGCCAGCAGCGACCTCGCCCAGGAAGGGAATGAGCAGTTCTTC
>NA|TRBJ2-1|NA|TRBV6-5
CASSDEGRSSDEQFF
TGTGCCAGCAGCGACGAGGGGAGGTCGTCTGATGAGCAGTTCTTC
>NA|TRBJ2-7|once|TRBV6-6
CASTGSYEQYF
TGTGCCAGCACAGGATCCTACGAGCAGTACTTC
>TRBD2|TRBJ2-5|NA|TRBV28
CASSSTPGLVEETQYF
TGTGCCAGCAGTTCCACGCCGGGACTAGTGGAAGAGACCCAGTACTTC
>TRBD2|TRBJ2-1|NA|TRBV6-5
CASKAGGPYNEQFF
TGTGCCAGCAAGGCGGGGGGCCCGTACAATGAGCAGTTCTTC
>TRBD1|TRBJ1-1|NA|TRBV6-1
CASSEGTGANTEAFF
TGTGCCAGCAGTGAAGGGACAGGGGCGAACACTGAAGCTTTCTTT
>TRBD1|TRBJ2-3|once|TRBV18
CASSPTGYLTDTQYF
TGTGCCAGCTCACCGACAGGGTATCTTACAGATACGCAGTATTTT
>TRBD1|TRBJ2-5|NA|TRBV7-7
CASSLRDREGRETQYF
TGTGCCAGCAGCCTCCGGGACAGGGAGGGTAGAGAGACCCAGTACTTC
>TRBD1|TRBJ1-2|NA|TRBV5-1
CASSWPGQDYGYTF
TGCGCCAGCAGCTGGCCGGGACAGGATTATGGCTACACCTTC
>NA|TRBJ1-2|NA|TRBV4-1
CASSQVYSAYGYTF
TGCGCCAGCAGCCAAGTTTACAGTGCTTATGGCTACACCTTC